This passage covers 23 T cell receptor delta chains from one sample sequenced in a study of in vitro expanded adult blood gammadelta T cells. Live CD3+ TCRgammadelta+ Vgamma9+ Vdelta2+ T cells were FACS-sorted after expansion. HMBPP at about 10 nM was applied to PBMC for one day, followed by three washes. The cells grew for roughly 13 days in culture, receiving fresh IL-2 every 3 to 4 days. What these receptors recognize is not known. TCRdb repeated clone calling on the 5' RACE reads with CATT. The sample lists around 420 delta-chain clones, about 28% seen once, with 50% to 75% in the top ten. Source: gamma-delta T cells from peripheral blood expanded in culture, taken from an in vitro culture stimulated with HMBPP. The receptors were sampled from an adult in good health.

This clone was picked up a small number of times. The chain uses TRDV2 and TRDJ1; 13 bases line up with TRDD3. CDR1 GEAIGNYY and CDR2 EKD come from the germline V gene. The CDR3 is 18 amino acids. After removal of 3 bases from V and 0 bases from J, the junction contained 9 bases not matched to a gene. The CDR3 protein is CACDLVTGGYEDTDKLIF. DNA of the CDR3: TGTGCCTGTGACCTCGTTACTGGGGGATACGAGGACACCGATAAACTCATCTTT.

In this sample, this clone turned up a few times. The chain carries TRDV2 and TRDJ1, with 11 bases that match TRDD3. Unmatched junction bases numbered 17, after V lost 0 bases and J lost 3 bases. CDR3 size: 20 residues. Germline V lookup: CDR1 GEAIGNYY, CDR2 EKD. CDR3 sequence reads: CACDTVRTGGYSDVPDKLIF. The CDR3 nucleotides are TGTGCCTGTGACACCGTAAGAACTGGGGGATATTCCGACGTACCCGATAAACTCATCTTT.

In regard to this clone: A far more abundant clone sits one base away, making this likely a read error. The genes are TRDV2 and TRDJ3; maybe TRDD3 (5 bases). CDR1 and CDR2 from the germline V gene are GEAIGNYY and EKD. This CDR3 is 21 amino acids long. V lost 3 bases and J lost 0, with 23 bases in between. This chain's CDR3 is CACDPALNGDLYSWDTRQMFF. CDR3 nucleotides: TGTGCCTGTGACCCCGCCCTTAATGGGGACCTTTACTCCTGGGACACCCGACAGATGTTTTTC.

By share of the sample, this clone is medium-sized. The J gene is TRDJ1, the V gene TRDV2, with 7 bases fitting TRDD3. The trim removed 2 bases at V and 5 bases at J, leaving 4 bases unmatched. The CDR3 spans 13 residues. The germline V gene has CDR1 GEAIGNYY and CDR2 EKD. The CDR3: CACDNLLGDKLIF. The CDR3 DNA reads TGTGCCTGTGACAACCTACTGGGGGATAAACTCATCTTT.

Of note for this clone: The protein recorded in TCRdb matches a much larger clone and deviates from this DNA's translation at residue 3, suggesting a read error; the protein here is obtained by translating the DNA. V usage is TRDV2 and J usage is TRDJ1, with 7 bases aligning to TRDD3. The germline CDR1 and CDR2 sequences are GEAIGNYY and EKD. There are 16 residues in the CDR3. The CDR3 nucleotides are TGTGCCTATGACACCCTTGGCTGGGGGCAACTTAATAAACTCATCTTT. This encodes CAYDTLGWGQLNKLIF.

This clone is hyperexpanded (1% or more) in the sample. The same CDR3 is also encoded by other DNA sequences in this sample. The rearrangement joins TRDV2 to TRDJ3; TRDD3 matches 7 bases. The germline V gene encodes CDR1 GEAIGNYY and CDR2 EKD. The trim removed 3 bases at V and 0 bases at J, leaving 16 bases unmatched. CDR3 length: 21 residues. The CDR3: CACDPALTGDLYSWDTRQMFF. The CDR3, as DNA: TGTGCCTGTGACCCCGCCCTTACTGGGGACCTTTACTCCTGGGACACCCGACAGATGTTTTTC.

With respect to this clone: Since a far larger clone is one base different, this is likely a read error. The sample carries other DNA sequences with the same CDR3. This rearrangement joins TRDV2 to TRDJ1, with 11 bases that match TRDD3. The CDR3 totals 20 residues. The germline V gene has CDR1 GEAIGNYY and CDR2 EKD. The CDR3 loop is CACDPTTGGYQFVYTDKLIF. The CDR3 region has the DNA TGTGCCTGTGACCCAACAACTGGGGGATATCAATTTGTGTACACCGACAAACTCATCTTT.

This clone has a handful of counts. This DNA's translation differs at residue 7 from TCRdb's protein, which comes from a much larger clone; a read error is likely, and the protein shown is translated from the DNA. The chain has TRDV2 and TRDJ1; 8 nucleotides align to TRDD3. The germline V gene has CDR1 GEAIGNYY and CDR2 EKD. V trimming: 0 bases; J trimming: 6 bases; junction bases outside the gene matches: 11. The CDR3 spans 16 residues. CDR3 DNA: TGTGCCTGTGACACCCTTGACTGGGGGCAACTTAATAAACTCATCTTT. It translates to CACDTLDWGQLNKLIF.

This clone was seen a few times. TCRdb attributes to this sequence the protein of a much larger clone, which differs from the DNA translation at residue 3; a read error is likely, and the protein displayed is translated from the DNA. The J gene is TRDJ1, the V gene TRDV2; 8 bases are a match to TRDD3. Germline CDR1 is GEAIGNYY and CDR2 is EKD. This CDR3 contains 18 residues. The DNA for the CDR3 is TGTGCCAGTGACTCCGTAAGGGGGATAGGAAAGTACACCGATAAACTCATCTTT. Translating it yields CASDSVRGIGKYTDKLIF.

This clone was seen only a few times. The protein TCRdb lists belongs to a much larger clone and differs from this DNA's translation at residue 9, which points to a read error; the protein shown is made from the DNA. The rearrangement joins TRDV2 to TRDJ1, with 7 bases that match TRDD3. The V and J ends lost 3 bases and 0 bases, in that order; junction bases with no gene match: 15. The CDR3 contains 18 residues. Germline V gene sequence: CDR1 GEAIGNYY, CDR2 EKD. CDR3 sequence (DNA): TGTGCCTGTGACTCCGTAAGGGGGATGGGAAAGTACACCGATAAACTCATCTTT. Residues: CACDSVRGMGKYTDKLIF.

About this clone: A much bigger clone sits one base away, suggesting this may be a read error. The chain couples TRDV2 to TRDJ3; 10 nucleotides line up with TRDD3. The CDR3 totals 20 residues. Germline CDR1 GEAIGNYY, CDR2 EKD. CDR3 in DNA: TGTGCCCGTGACACCCCTACTGGGGGATTGAGCTCCTGGGACACCCGACAGATGTTTTTC. This gives the protein CARDTPTGGLSSWDTRQMFF.

This clone was seen a few times. One base separates it from a far larger clone, so it is likely a read error. The same CDR3 can be traced to other DNA sequences in this sample. This chain joins TRDV2 and TRDJ1; D ambiguous. Per the germline V gene, CDR1 is GEAIGNYY and CDR2 is EKD. Between the trimmed V and J ends, which lost 0 bases and 5 bases, there was a span of 12 bases. CDR3 length equals 14 residues. For the CDR3, the DNA is TGTGCCTGTGACACCGTAGGAATTGGTGATAAACTCATCTTT. Translated, it gives CACDTVGIGDKLIF.

This clone is hyperexpanded by share. Other DNA sequences in this sample translate to the same CDR3. The gene calls are TRDV2 and TRDJ1; 11 nucleotides align to TRDD3. The germline V gene has CDR1 GEAIGNYY and CDR2 EKD. The junction had 3 bases not matched to a gene; V was cut back by 0 bases and J by 1 base. This CDR3 region has 16 residues. CDR3 DNA: TGTGCCTGTGACACCTTGGGGGATACGCGCACCGATAAACTCATCTTT. Its translation: CACDTLGDTRTDKLIF.

By share of the sample, this clone is large (0.1 to 1%). The sample has other DNA sequences that encode this CDR3 too. CDR3 protein: CACDRLNTGAPKNTDKLIF. The CDR3 bases are TGTGCCTGTGACCGACTTAACACCGGGGCCCCAAAGAACACCGATAAACTCATCTTT. The chain recombines TRDV2 with TRDJ1, with D unclear. V was cut by 3 bases and J by 0 bases, with 25 bases left in between. CDR3 length equals 19 residues. The V gene's germline CDR1 is GEAIGNYY and CDR2 EKD.

This clone was observed a few times. A clone one base away is much larger, so this may be a read error. Different DNA sequences within this sample yield the same CDR3. V and J are TRDV2 and TRDJ1, with 11 nucleotides matching TRDD3. The CDR3 loop spans 15 amino acids. Germline V lookup: CDR1 GEAIGNYY, CDR2 EKD. The CDR3 sequence: CACDTMGDTGDKLIF. The CDR3 region has the DNA TGTGCCTGCGACACCATGGGGGATACGGGCGATAAACTCATCTTT.

Turning to this clone: One base away lies a much larger clone, so this may be a sequencing read error. The chain links TRDV2 to TRDJ1; a weak D match, TRDD3 (6 bases). Per germline, CDR1 GEAIGNYY and CDR2 EKD. V lost 3 bases to trimming and J lost 6 bases, with 25 bases between them. The CDR3 spans 17 residues. The CDR3 DNA is TGTGCCTGTGACCGACTTGGGGCCGACGGGGGAGACTATAAACTCATCTTT. Translating gives CACDRLGADGGDYKLIF.

This clone was found a few times. This clone may be a read error of a much larger clone one base away. Other DNA sequences in this specimen translate into the identical CDR3. This chain joins TRDV2 and TRDJ1; no reliable D call. V dropped 4 bases and J dropped 5 bases, with 19 bases sitting between them. Germline CDR1 and CDR2: GEAIGNYY and EKD. The CDR3 is made up of 15 amino acids. CDR3 protein: CACEELAILTDKLIF. The CDR3 region has the DNA TGTGCCTGTGAGGAGTTGGCCATTTTGACTGATAAACTCATCTTT.

This clone is labeled as hyperexpanded. The same CDR3 also results from other DNA sequences found in this sample. This chain uses TRDV2 with TRDJ1, with TRDD3 as a possible D gene (6 bases). Germline assignment: CDR1 GEAIGNYY and CDR2 EKD. The CDR3 has 13 amino acids. The V end lost 3 bases, the J end lost 9 bases, and 16 bases lay between the germline ends. For the CDR3, the DNA is TGTGCCTGTGACCGAATGGGGGTTAGGGAACTCATCTTT. Translated, it gives CACDRMGVRELIF.

This clone was observed a few times. Only one base separates this from a far larger clonotype, so it likely reflects a read error. At the DNA level, this CDR3 is encoded by other sequences in the same sample as well. The genes are TRDV2 and TRDJ1; 11 nucleotides align to TRDD3. This CDR3 region has 16 residues. Germline V gives CDR1 GEAIGNYY, CDR2 EKD. The J segment lost 5 bases and the V segment lost 0 bases, leaving 7 bases of the junction unmatched. CDR3 nucleotides: TGTGCCTGTGACACCTTGGGGGATACGCGCACTGATAAACTCATCTTT. This codes for CACDTLGDTRTDKLIF.

This clone is medium-sized within its sample. The V gene is TRDV2, the J gene TRDJ1, with 8 nucleotides matching TRDD3. Germline lookup yields CDR1 GEAIGNYY and CDR2 EKD. The CDR3 covers 18 residues. V lost 1 base, J lost 0 bases, and 12 bases stayed unmatched. The chain's CDR3 is CACDTLLLGEKYTDKLIF. DNA for the CDR3: TGTGCCTGTGACACGCTTTTGCTGGGGGAAAAGTACACCGATAAACTCATCTTT.

This clone has more than one count but fewer than ten. This likely came from a read error, as a far larger clone is one base away. The same CDR3 arises from other DNA sequences in this sample as well. The chain joins TRDV2 to TRDJ1; 11 nucleotides match TRDD3. CDR1 is GEAIGNYY, CDR2 EKD, per germline. CDR3 length: 21 amino acids. The CDR3, as DNA: TGTGCCTGTGACACGCCCTTTCTGGGGGATACAAAGCGGGAGTACACCGATAAACTCATCTTC. It yields the protein CACDTPFLGDTKREYTDKLIF.

In this sample, this clone is large. A much larger clone differs from this one at a single base, so this may be a read error. Distinct nucleotide sequences in the sample also encode this CDR3. The chain carries TRDV2 and TRDJ1; 10 bases line up with TRDD3. CDR1 is GEAIGNYY, CDR2 EKD, per germline. Trimming at V came to 4 bases and at J to 5 bases, leaving 9 bases not matched to a gene. There are 15 residues in the CDR3. CDR3 protein: CACDRLGDRSDKLIF. The CDR3 DNA reads as TGTGCCTGTGATCGCCTGGGGGATAGGTCTGATAAACTCATCTTT.

Comment on this clone: A read error likely explains this, since a far larger clone differs by one base. The chain employs TRDV2 and TRDJ1; D is uncertain. V lost 0 bases to trimming and J lost 0 bases, with 25 bases between them. This CDR3 contains 20 residues. Per the germline V gene, CDR1 is GEAIGNYY and CDR2 is EKD. In DNA, the CDR3 is TGTGCCTGTGACACCGTTCGTGTCATACACGCCGGGCCCGACACCGATAAACTCATCTTT. Protein: CACDTVRVIHAGPDTDKLIF.